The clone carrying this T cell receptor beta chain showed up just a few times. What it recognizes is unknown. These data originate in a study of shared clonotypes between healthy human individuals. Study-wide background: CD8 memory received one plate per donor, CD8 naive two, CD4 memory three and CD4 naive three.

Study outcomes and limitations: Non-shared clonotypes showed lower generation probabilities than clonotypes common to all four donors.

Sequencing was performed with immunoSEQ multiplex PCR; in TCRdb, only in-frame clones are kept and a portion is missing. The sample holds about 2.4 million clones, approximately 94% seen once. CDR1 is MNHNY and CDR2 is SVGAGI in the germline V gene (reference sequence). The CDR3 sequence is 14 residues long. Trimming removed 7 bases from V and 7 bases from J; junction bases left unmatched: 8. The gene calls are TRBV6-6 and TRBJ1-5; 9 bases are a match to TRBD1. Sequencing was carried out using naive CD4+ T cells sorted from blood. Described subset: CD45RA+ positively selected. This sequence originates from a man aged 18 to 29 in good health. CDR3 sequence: CASTKQGAGQPQHF. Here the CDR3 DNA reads TGTGCCAGCACTAAACAGGGGGCTGGACAGCCCCAGCATTTT.